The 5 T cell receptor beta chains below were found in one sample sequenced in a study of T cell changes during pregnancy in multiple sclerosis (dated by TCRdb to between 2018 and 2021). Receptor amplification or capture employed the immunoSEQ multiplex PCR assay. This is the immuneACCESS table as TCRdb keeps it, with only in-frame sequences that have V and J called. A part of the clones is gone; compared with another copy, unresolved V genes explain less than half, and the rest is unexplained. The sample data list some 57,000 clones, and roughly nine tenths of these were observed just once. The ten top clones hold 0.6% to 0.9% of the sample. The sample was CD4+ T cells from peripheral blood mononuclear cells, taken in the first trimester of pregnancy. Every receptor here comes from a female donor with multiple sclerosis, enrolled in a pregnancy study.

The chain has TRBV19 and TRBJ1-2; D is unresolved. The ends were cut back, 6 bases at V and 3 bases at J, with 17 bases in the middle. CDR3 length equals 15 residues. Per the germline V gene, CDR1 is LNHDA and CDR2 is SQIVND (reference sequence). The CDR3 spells CASRDGSGGYYGYTF. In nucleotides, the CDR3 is TGTGCCAGTAGGGACGGGTCAGGAGGGTACTATGGCTACACCTTC. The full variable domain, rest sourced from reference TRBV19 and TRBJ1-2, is DGGITQSPKYLFRKEGQNVTLSCEQNLNHDAMYWYRQDPGQGLRLIYYSQIVNDFQKGDIAEGYSVSREKKESFPLTVTSAQKNPTAFYLCASRDGSGGYYGYTFGSGTRLTVV.

CDR3 sequence reads: CASSGTGGASGNTIYF. CDR3 sequence (DNA): TGTGCCAGCAGCGGGACAGGGGGCGCGAGTGGAAACACCATATATTTT. J is TRBJ1-3 and V is TRBV6-6; 12 positions agree with TRBD1. V shed 6 bases, J shed 3 bases, and the junction held 6 bases outside the gene matches. CDR1 is MNHNY and CDR2 is SVGAGI in the germline V gene (reference sequence). The CDR3 has 16 amino acids.

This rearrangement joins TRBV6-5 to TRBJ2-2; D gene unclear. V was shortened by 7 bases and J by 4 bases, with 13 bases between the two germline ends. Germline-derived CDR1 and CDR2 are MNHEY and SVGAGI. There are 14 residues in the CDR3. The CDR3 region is CASTERHLTGELFF. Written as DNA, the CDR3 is TGTGCCAGCACCGAACGACACCTCACCGGGGAGCTGTTTTTT.

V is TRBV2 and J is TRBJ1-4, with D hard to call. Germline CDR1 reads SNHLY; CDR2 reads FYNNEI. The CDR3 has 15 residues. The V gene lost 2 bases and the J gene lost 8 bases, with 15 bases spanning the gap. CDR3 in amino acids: CASSELVNLKEKLFF. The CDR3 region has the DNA TGTGCCAGCAGTGAATTGGTCAATCTAAAAGAAAAACTGTTTTTT.

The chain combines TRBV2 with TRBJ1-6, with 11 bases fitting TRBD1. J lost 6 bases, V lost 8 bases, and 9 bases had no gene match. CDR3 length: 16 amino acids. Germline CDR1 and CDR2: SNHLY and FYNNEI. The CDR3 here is CASLTPDRGPNSPLHF. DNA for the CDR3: TGTGCCAGCTTAACCCCGGACAGGGGGCCTAATTCACCCCTCCACTTT.